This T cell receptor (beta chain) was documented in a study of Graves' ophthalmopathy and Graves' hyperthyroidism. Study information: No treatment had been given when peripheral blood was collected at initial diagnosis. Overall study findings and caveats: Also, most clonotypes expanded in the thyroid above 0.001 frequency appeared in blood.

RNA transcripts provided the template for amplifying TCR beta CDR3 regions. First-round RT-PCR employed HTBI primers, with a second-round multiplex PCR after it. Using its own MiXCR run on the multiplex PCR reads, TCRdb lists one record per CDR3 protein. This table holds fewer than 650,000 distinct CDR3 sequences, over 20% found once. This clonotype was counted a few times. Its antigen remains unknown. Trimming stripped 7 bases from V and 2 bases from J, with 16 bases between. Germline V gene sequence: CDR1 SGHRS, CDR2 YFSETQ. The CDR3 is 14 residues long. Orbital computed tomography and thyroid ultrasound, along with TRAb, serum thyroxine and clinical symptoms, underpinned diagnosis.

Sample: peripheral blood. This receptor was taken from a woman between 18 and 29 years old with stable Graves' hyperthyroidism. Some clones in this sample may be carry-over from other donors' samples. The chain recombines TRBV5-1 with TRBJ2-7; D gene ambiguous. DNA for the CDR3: TGCGCCAGCTCCTACTTTTACATGACCTACGAGCAGTACTTC. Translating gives CASSYFYMTYEQYF.